The source of this T cell receptor (beta chain) is a study of T-cell reconstitution after alpha-beta-depleted transplantation in children (dated by TCRdb to the mid-2010s). Regarding the study in general: T-cell immune reconstitution after TCRalphabeta/CD19-depleted allogeneic hematopoietic cell transplantation in children was quantitatively tracked in the study by means of TCR repertoire profiling.

The treatment or condition label corresponds to: allogeneic hematopoietic cell transplantation with graft depleted of TCRalphabeta T cells and CD19 B cells. TCRalphabeta/CD19-depleted allogeneic hematopoietic cell grafts were given to the transplant recipients, all of whom were children. The library relied on PCR. These reads were obtained on an Illumina HiSeq 2500. TCR libraries were prepared with molecular barcoding, using unique molecular identifiers to normalize TCRbeta repertoire quantification. TCRdb itself trimmed the public reads at Q25 with fastp, ran MiXCR and retained productive beta chains. Entries that share a CDR3 protein sequence are merged under the most common genes and DNA. This sample gives 45,000 or so distinct CDR3 sequences in total; 50% to 55% of them show up just once. More than 30% of the sample belongs to the ten largest clones. In the case of this clonotype: There is no known antigen for this receptor. Base qualities were left out, and no much larger clone turns up one base away.

The study at large found these results: The apparently early recovery of alphabetaT-cell counts about two months after transplant reportedly depended on only several hundred rapidly expanded clones that came from non-depleted graft cells. Hyperexpanded clone frequencies declined over subsequent months; after one year, T-cell counts and TCRbeta diversity were mostly attributed to newly produced T cells. In some patients, the high TCRbeta diversity seen at day 60 was put down to recipient T cells and intrathymic progenitors that had survived conditioning.

The source was peripheral blood, collected before TCRalphabeta/CD19-depleted stem cell transplant. This TCR was recovered from a boy less than two years old with SCID, due to receive a stem cell transplant.

The CDR3 sequence is CASSSAGRGIPTPNEQFF. DNA sequence: TGTGCCAGCAGCTCCGCCGGGCGGGGAATTCCCACACCGAATGAGCAGTTCTTC. This chain joins TRBV11-2 to TRBJ2-1, and TRBD2 may be the D gene, going by 6 matching bases. The V end loses 4 bases and the J end loses 7 bases, and a stretch of 26 bases separates them. From the cysteine through the phenylalanine, the CDR3 covers 18 amino acids. CDR3 DNA is the only sequence kept; it has 54 bases, read in frame from the first base. Via the germline V gene, CDR1 is SGHAT and CDR2 FQNNGV.